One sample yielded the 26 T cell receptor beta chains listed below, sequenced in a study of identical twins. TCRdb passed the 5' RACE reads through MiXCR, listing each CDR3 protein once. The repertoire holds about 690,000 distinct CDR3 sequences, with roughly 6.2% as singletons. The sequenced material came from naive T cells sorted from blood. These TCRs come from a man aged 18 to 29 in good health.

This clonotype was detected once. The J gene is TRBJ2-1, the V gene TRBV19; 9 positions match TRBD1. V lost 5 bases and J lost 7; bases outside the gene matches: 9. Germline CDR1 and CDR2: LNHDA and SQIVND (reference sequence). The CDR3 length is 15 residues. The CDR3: CASSGPGQGMNEQFF. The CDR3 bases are TGTGCCAGTAGTGGGCCGGGACAGGGTATGAATGAGCAGTTCTTC.

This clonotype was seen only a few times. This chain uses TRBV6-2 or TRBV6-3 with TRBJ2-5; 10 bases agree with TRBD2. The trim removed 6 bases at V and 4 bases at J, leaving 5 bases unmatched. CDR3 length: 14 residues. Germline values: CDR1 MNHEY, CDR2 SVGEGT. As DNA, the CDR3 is TGTGCCAGCAGGCAGCGGGAGGGGAGAGAGACCCAGTACTTC. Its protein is CASRQREGRETQYF.

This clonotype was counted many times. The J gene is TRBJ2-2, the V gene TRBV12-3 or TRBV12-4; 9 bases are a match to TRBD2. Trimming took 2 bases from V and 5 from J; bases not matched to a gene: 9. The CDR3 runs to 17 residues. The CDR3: CASSLNSGRLRTGELFF. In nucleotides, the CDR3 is TGTGCCAGCAGTTTAAACAGCGGGAGGTTGAGGACCGGGGAGCTGTTTTTT.

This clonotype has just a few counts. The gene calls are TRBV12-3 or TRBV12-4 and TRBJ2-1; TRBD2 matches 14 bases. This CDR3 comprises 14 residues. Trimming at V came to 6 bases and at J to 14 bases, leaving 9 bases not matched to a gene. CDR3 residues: CASRSGTSGRGEFF. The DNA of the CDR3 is TGTGCCAGCAGGTCCGGGACTAGCGGGAGAGGGGAGTTCTTC.

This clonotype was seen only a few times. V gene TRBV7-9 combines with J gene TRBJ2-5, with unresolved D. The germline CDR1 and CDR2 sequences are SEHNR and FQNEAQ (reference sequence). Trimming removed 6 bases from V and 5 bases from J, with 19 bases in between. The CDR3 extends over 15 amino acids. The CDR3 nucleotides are TGTGCCAGCAGTCCATCCGGGTCCCAAGGGGAGACCCAGTACTTC. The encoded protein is CASSPSGSQGETQYF.

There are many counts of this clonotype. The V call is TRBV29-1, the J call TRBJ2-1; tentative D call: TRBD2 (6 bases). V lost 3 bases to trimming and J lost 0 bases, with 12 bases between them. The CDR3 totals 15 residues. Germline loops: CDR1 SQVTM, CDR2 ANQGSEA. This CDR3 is CSVEGSGHSYNEQFF. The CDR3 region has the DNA TGCAGCGTTGAGGGTAGCGGACACTCCTACAATGAGCAGTTCTTC.

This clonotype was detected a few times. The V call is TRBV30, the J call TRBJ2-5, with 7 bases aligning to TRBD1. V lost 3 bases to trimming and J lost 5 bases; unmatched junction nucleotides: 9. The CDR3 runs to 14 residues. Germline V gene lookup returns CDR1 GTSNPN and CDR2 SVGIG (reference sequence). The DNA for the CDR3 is TGTGCCTGGAGGCCTGACAGGGTGCACGAGACCCAGTACTTC. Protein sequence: CAWRPDRVHETQYF. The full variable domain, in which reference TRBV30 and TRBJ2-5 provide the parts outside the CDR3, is SQTIHQWPATLVQPVGSPLSLECTVEGTSNPNLYWYRQAAGRGLQLLFYSVGIGQISSEVPQNLSASRPQDRQFILSSKKLLLSDSGFYLCAWRPDRVHETQYFGPGTRLLVL.

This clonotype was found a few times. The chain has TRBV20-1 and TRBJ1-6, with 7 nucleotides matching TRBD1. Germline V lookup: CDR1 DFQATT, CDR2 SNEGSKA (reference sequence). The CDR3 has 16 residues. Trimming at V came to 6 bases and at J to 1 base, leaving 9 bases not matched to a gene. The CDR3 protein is CSATRGGASYNSPLHF. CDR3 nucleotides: TGCAGTGCAACGCGAGGGGGCGCATCCTATAATTCACCCCTCCACTTT.

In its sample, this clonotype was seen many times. CDR3 region: CATSRVASGRTGNEQFF. The CDR3 DNA reads as TGTGCCACCAGCAGAGTGGCTAGCGGGAGGACTGGCAATGAGCAGTTCTTC. The chain carries TRBV15 and TRBJ2-1; 11 positions match TRBD2. There are 17 residues in the CDR3. CDR1 is LNHNV, CDR2 YYDKDF, per germline (reference sequence). The junction had 8 bases not matched to a gene; V was cut back by 1 base and J by 6 bases.

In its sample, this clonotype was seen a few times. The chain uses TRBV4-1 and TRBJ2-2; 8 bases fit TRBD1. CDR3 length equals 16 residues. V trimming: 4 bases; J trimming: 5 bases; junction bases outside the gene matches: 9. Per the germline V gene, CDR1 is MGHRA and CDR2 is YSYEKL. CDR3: CASSPSDRVWTGELFF. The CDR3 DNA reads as TGCGCCAGCAGCCCGTCGGACAGGGTGTGGACCGGGGAGCTGTTTTTT.

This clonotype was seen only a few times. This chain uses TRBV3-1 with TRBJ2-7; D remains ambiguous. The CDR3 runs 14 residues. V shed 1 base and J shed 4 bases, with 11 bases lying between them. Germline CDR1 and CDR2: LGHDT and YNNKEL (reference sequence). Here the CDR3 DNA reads TGTGCCAGCAGCCAAGGGCCTTACAATTACGAGCAGTACGTC. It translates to CASSQGPYNYEQYV.

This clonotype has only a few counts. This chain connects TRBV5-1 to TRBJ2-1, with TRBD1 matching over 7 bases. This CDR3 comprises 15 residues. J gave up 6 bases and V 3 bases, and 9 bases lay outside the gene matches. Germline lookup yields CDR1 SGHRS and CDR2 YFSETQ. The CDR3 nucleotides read TGCGCCAGCAGCTCACCCCGGGACAGCCCCAATGAGCAGTTCTTC. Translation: CASSSPRDSPNEQFF. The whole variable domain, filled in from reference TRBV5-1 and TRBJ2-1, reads KAGVTQTPRYLIKTRGQQVTLSCSPISGHRSVSWYQQTPGQGLQFLFEYFSETQRNKGNFPGRFSGRQFSNSRSEMNVSTLELGDSALYLCASSSPRDSPNEQFFGPGTRLTVL.

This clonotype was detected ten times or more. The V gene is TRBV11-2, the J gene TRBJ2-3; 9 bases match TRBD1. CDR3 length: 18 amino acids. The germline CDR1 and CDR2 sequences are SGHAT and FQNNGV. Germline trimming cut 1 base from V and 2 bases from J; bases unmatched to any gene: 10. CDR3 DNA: TGTGCCAGCAGCTTAGGGTTCGCGACAGGGGGGCCCACAGATACGCAGTATTTT. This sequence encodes CASSLGFATGGPTDTQYF.

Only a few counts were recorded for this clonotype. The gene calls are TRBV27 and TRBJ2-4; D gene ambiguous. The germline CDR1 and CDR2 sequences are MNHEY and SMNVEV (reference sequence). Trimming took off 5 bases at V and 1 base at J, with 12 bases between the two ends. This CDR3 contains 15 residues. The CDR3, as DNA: TGTGCCAGCAGTATGATTGGGCTGGCCAAAAACATTCAGTACTTC. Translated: CASSMIGLAKNIQYF.

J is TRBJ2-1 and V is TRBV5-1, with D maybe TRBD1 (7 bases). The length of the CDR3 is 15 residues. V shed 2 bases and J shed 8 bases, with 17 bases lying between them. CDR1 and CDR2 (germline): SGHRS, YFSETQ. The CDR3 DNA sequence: TGCGCCAGCAGCTTCGGAGGGGGCGGGTGGGATGAGCAGTTCTTC. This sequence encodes CASSFGGGGWDEQFF. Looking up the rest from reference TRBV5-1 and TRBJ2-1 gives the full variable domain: KAGVTQTPRYLIKTRGQQVTLSCSPISGHRSVSWYQQTPGQGLQFLFEYFSETQRNKGNFPGRFSGRQFSNSRSEMNVSTLELGDSALYLCASSFGGGGWDEQFFGPGTRLTVL.

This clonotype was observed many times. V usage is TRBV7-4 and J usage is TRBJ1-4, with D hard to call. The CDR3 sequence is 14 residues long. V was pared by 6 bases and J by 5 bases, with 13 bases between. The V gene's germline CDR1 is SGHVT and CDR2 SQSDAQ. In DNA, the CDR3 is TGTGCCAGCAGTTCCGCTCGGATGAATGAAAAACTGTTTTTT. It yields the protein CASSSARMNEKLFF.

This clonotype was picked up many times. CDR3 loop: CASSLRLAPYEQYV. In DNA, the CDR3 is TGTGCCAGCAGCTTACGGCTAGCCCCCTACGAGCAGTACGTC. The rearrangement joins TRBV13 to TRBJ2-7, with D perhaps matching TRBD2 (5 bases). This CDR3 has 14 amino acids. Trimming removed 2 bases at V and 2 bases at J, with 10 bases between. Germline loops: CDR1 PRHDT, CDR2 FYEKMQ (reference sequence).

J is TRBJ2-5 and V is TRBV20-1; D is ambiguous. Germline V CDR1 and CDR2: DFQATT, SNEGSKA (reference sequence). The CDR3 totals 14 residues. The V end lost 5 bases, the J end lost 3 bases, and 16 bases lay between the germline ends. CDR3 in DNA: TGCAGTGCTCCCGACCCCACCCTTGAAGAGACCCAGTACTTC. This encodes CSAPDPTLEETQYF.

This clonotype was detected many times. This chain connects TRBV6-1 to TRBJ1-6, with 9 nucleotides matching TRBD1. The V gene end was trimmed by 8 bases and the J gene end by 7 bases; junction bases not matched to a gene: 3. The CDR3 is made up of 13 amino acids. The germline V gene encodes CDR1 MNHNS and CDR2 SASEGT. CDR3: CASHRGLNSPLHF. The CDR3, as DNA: TGTGCCAGCCACAGGGGGCTCAATTCACCCCTCCACTTT.

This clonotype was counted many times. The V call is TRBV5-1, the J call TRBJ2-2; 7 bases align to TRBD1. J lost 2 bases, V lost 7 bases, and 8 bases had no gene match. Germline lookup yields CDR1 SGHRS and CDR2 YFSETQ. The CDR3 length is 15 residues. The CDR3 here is CASAGTDRNTGELFF. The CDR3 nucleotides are TGCGCCAGCGCCGGGACAGATCGTAACACCGGGGAGCTGTTTTTT.

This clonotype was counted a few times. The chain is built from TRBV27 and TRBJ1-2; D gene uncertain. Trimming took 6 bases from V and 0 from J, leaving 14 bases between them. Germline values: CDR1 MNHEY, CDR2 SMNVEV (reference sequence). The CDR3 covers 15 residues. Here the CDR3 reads CASRIADFPNYGYTF. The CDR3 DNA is TGTGCCAGCAGGATCGCGGACTTCCCTAACTATGGCTACACCTTC.

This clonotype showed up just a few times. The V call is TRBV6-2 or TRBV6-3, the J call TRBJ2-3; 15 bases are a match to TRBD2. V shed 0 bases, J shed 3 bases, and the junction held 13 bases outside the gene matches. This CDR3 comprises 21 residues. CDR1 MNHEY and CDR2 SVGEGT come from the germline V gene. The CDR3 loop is CASSYSKGAGLAGGPTDTQYF. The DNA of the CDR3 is TGTGCCAGCAGTTACTCGAAGGGGGCCGGACTAGCGGGAGGGCCAACAGATACGCAGTATTTT.

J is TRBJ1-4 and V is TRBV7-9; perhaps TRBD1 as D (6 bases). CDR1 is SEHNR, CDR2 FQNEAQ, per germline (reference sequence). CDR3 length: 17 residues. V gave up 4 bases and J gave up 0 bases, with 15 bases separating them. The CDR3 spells CASSSARGGATNEKLFF. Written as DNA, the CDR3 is TGTGCCAGCAGCTCCGCCAGGGGTGGGGCAACTAATGAAAAACTGTTTTTT.

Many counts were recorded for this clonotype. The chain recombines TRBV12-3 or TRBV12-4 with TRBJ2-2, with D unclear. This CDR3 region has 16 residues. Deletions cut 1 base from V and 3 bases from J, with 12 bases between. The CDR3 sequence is CASSLGSAPDTGELFF. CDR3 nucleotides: TGTGCCAGCAGTTTAGGCTCAGCACCGGACACCGGGGAGCTGTTTTTT.

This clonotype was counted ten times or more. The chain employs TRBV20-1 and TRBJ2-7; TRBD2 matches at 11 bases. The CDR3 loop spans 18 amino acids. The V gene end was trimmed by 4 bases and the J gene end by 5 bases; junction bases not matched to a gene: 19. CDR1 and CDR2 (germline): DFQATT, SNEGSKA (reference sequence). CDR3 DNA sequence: TGCAGTGCTACCGAAGCAATAGCGGGAGGGTATTTGGGAGACGAGCAGTACTTC. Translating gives CSATEAIAGGYLGDEQYF.

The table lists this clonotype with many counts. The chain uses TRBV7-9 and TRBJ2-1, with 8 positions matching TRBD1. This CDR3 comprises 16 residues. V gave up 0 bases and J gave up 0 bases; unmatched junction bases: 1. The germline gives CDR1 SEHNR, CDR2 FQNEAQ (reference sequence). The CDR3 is CASSLAQGASYNEQFF. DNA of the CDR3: TGTGCCAGCAGCTTAGCGCAGGGGGCCTCCTACAATGAGCAGTTCTTC.